This T cell receptor (beta chain) was sequenced for a study of early T cells in non-severe SARS-CoV-2 infection. The CDR3 sequence is 14 residues long. V dropped 5 bases and J dropped 6 bases, with 14 bases sitting between them. Germline V gene sequence: CDR1 LNHNV, CDR2 YYDKDF (reference sequence). Each CDR3 protein is one row after TCRdb ran MiXCR on the 5' RACE reads. The sample has about 60,000 distinct CDR3 sequences, approximately 12% seen once. The genes are TRBV15 and TRBJ2-1; perhaps TRBD1 as D (6 bases). The source material was whole blood. The sequence was collected from an adult who was a healthcare worker with PCR-confirmed SARS-CoV-2 infection or an uninfected control (not recorded which). The DNA of the CDR3 is TGTGCCACCAGCGCTCAGACAGGTCTCAATGAGCAGTTCTTC. Translating it yields CATSAQTGLNEQFF. The full variable domain, in which reference TRBV15 and TRBJ2-1 provide the parts outside the CDR3, is DAMVIQNPRYQVTQFGKPVTLSCSQTLNHNVMYWYQQKSSQAPKLLFHYYDKDFNNEADTPDNFQSRRPNTSFCFLDIRSPGLGDTAMYLCATSAQTGLNEQFFGPGTRLTVL.